This T cell receptor beta chain was recorded in a study of blood T cell repertoires in COVID-19. Across the whole study: The analysed material was cDNA or gDNA that came from T cells, B-cell-depleted T cells, or PBMCs.

Methods used by the authors: Quantification of nucleated cells was approximated via reference gene primer amplification. This table comes from immunoSEQ multiplex PCR, and its TCRdb copy is limited to in-frame clones, with some not included. V, J and clone size are taken as reported in that table, and D and trimming were inferred from the DNA itself. The sample yields about 100,000 clones, 80% to 95% seen once. V trimming: 3 bases; J trimming: 1 base; junction bases outside the gene matches: 7. The CDR3 is 19 amino acids. CDR1 and CDR2 from the germline V gene are KGHDR and SFDVKD. Input material: peripheral blood. The rearrangement uses TRBV24-1 and TRBJ2-1; the match to TRBD2 covers 14 bases. This clonotype was sampled from a man in his 70s with acute or convalescent COVID-19. CDR3 sequence (DNA): TGTGCCACCAGTGATCCCGGGACTAGCGGGAGACAGTCCTACAATGAGCAGTTCTTC. This codes for CATSDPGTSGRQSYNEQFF.